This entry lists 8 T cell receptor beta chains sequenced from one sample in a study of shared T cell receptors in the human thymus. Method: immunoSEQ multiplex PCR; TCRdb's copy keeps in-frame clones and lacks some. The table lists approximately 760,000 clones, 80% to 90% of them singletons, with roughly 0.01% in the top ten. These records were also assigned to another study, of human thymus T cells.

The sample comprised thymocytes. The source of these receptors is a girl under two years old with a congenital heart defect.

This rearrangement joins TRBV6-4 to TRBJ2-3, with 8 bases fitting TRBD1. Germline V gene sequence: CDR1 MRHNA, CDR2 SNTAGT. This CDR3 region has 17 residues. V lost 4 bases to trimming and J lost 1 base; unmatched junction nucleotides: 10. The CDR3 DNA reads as TGTGCCAGCAGTGTCTCAGGGGGCGATGGGGGCACAGATACGCAGTATTTT. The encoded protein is CASSVSGGDGGTDTQYF.

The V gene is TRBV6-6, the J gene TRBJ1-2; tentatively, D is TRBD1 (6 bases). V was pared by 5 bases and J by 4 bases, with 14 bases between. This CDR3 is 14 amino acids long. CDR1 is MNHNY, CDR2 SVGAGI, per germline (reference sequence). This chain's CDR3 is CASSKSGTSYGYTF. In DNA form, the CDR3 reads TGTGCCAGCAGTAAATCCGGGACAAGCTATGGCTACACCTTC.

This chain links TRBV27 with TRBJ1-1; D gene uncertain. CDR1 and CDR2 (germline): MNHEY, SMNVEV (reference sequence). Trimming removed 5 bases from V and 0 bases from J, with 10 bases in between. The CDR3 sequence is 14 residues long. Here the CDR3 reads CASSRGSMNTEAFF. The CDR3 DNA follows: TGTGCCAGCAGTCGGGGTTCCATGAACACTGAAGCTTTCTTT.

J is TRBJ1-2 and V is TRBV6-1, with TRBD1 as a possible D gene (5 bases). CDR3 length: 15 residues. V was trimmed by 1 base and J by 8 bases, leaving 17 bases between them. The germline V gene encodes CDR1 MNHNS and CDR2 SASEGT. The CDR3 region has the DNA TGTGCCAGCAGTGAAGAGGACACCCTAATGGGAGGCTACACCTTC. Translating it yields CASSEEDTLMGGYTF.

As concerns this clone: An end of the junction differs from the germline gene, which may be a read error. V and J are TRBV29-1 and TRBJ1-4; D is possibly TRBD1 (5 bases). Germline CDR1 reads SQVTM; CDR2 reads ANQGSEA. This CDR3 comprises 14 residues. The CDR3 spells CSVEEGGTKEKLFF. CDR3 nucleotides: TGCAGCGTTGAAGAGGGCGGGACTAAAGAAAAACTGTTTTTT. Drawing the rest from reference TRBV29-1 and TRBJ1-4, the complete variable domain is SAVISQKPSRDICQRGTSLTIQCQVDSQVTMMFWYRQQPGQSLTLIATANQGSEATYESGFVIDKFPISRPNLTFSTLTVSNMSPEDSSIYLCSVEEGGTKEKLFFGSGTQLSVL.

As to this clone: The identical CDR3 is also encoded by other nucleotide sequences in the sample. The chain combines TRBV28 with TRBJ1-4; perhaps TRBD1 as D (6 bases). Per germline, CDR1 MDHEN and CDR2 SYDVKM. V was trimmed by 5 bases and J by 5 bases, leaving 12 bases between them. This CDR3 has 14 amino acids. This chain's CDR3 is CASSRTGYNEKLFF. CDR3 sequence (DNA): TGTGCCAGCAGTCGAACAGGGTACAATGAAAAACTGTTTTTT.

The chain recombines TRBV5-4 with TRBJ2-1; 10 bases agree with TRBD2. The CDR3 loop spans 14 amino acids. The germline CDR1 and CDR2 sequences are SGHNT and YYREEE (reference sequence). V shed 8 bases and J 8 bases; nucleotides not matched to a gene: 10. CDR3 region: CASSTSGVSDEQFF. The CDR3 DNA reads TGTGCCAGTTCAACTAGCGGGGTTTCGGATGAGCAGTTCTTC. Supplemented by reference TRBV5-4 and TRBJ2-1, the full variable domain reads ETGVTQSPTHLIKTRGQQVTLRCSSQSGHNTVSWYQQALGQGPQFIFQYYREEENGRGNFPPRFSGLQFPNYSSELNVNALELDDSALYLCASSTSGVSDEQFFGPGTRLTVL.

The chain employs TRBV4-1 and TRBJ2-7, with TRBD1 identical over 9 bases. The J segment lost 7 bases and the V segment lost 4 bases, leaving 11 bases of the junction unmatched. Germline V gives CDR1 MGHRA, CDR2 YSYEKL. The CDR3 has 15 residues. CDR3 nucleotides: TGCGCCAGCAGCCGGAATCCCGGGACAGGGCGGGAGCAGTACTTC. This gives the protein CASSRNPGTGREQYF.